Shown below are 5 T cell receptor beta chains from a single sample sequenced in a study of T-cell memory formation after mild COVID-19. TCRdb analysed the 5' RACE reads with MiXCR anew, one entry per CDR3 protein. Here the sample spans around 510,000 distinct CDR3 sequences, less than 25% being singletons. Sequenced: PBMCs or a T cell subset sorted from them (not recorded which). These receptors were taken from an adult woman who had mild COVID-19 (a few samples of this study predate the infection). Cell type and time point are not known.

This clonotype has a handful of counts. The CDR3 loop is CASRIDRVDTGELFF. CDR3 in DNA: TGTGCCAGCAGGATTGACAGGGTTGACACCGGGGAGCTGTTTTTT. The V gene is TRBV7-8, the J gene TRBJ2-2, with 7 positions matching TRBD1. Trimming took 6 bases from V and 3 from J; bases not matched to a gene: 7. Per germline, CDR1 SGHVS and CDR2 FQNEAQ. The CDR3 covers 15 residues.

This clonotype occurred a few times. The junction does not match germline at one end; this may be a read error. The rearrangement uses TRBV11-2 and TRBJ1-1, with D possibly matching TRBD1 (5 bases). CDR3 length equals 15 residues. Germline lookup yields CDR1 SGHAT and CDR2 FQNNGV. DNA of the CDR3: TGTGCCAGCGGCTTACAGGCGTCCATGAACACTGAAGCTTTCTTT. Protein: CASGLQASMNTEAFF. The variable domain in full, completed from reference TRBV11-2 and TRBJ1-1, reads EAGVAQSPRYKIIEKRQSVAFWCNPISGHATLYWYQQILGQGPKLLIQFQNNGVVDDSQLPKDRFSAERLKGVDSTLKIQPAKLEDSAVYLCASGLQASMNTEAFFGQGTRLTVV.

This clonotype was detected a few times. The chain recombines TRBV25-1 with TRBJ1-4; possibly TRBD1 for D (5 bases). Trimming removed 2 bases from V and 7 bases from J, with 17 bases in between. This CDR3 is 16 amino acids long. Germline loops: CDR1 MGHDK, CDR2 SYGVNS. In DNA, the CDR3 is TGTGCCAGCAGTGAAGCAGCGGGGCGGCGGGGTGAAAAACTGTTTTTT. It is translated as CASSEAAGRRGEKLFF.

This clonotype has just a few counts. The V call is TRBV6-5, the J call TRBJ1-1; 7 bases align to TRBD1. CDR3 size: 17 residues. The J segment lost 2 bases and the V segment lost 2 bases, leaving 11 bases of the junction unmatched. Germline CDR1 MNHEY, CDR2 SVGAGI. The CDR3: CASSYDGKGAANTEAFF. DNA for the CDR3: TGTGCCAGCAGTTACGACGGAAAGGGGGCCGCAAACACTGAAGCTTTCTTT.

The chain has TRBV3-1 and TRBJ2-1, with 7 bases aligning to TRBD2. Trimming cost V 5 bases and J 9 bases; bases outside gene matches: 13. CDR3 size: 15 residues. From germline, CDR1 is LGHDT and CDR2 YNNKEL (reference sequence). The CDR3 DNA follows: TGTGCCAGCAGCTACGTAAGCGGGGCTAGCGGTGAGCAGTTCTTC. It codes for CASSYVSGASGEQFF.